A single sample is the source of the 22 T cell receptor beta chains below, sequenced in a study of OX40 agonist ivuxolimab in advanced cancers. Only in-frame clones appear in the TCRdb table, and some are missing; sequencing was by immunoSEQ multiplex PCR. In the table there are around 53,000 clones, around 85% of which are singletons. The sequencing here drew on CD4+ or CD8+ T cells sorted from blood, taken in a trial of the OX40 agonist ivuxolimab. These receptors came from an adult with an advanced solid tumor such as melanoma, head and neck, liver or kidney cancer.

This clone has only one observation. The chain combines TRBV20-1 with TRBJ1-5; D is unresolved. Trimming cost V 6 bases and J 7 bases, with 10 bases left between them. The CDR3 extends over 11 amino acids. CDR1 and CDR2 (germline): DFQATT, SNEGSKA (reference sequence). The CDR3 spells CSANIGQPQHF. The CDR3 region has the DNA TGCAGTGCAAACATAGGGCAGCCCCAGCATTTT.

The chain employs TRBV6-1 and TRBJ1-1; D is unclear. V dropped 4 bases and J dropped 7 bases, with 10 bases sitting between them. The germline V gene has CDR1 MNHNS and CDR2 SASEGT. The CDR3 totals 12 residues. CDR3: CASSVTYIEAFF. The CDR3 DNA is TGTGCCAGCAGTGTGACATATATTGAAGCTTTCTTT.

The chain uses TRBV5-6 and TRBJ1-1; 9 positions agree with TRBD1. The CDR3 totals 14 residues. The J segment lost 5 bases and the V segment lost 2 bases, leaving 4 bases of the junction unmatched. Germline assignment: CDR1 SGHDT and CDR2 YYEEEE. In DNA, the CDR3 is TGTGCCAGCAGCTTAGACAGGGGGGTAACTGAAGCTTTCTTT. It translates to CASSLDRGVTEAFF.

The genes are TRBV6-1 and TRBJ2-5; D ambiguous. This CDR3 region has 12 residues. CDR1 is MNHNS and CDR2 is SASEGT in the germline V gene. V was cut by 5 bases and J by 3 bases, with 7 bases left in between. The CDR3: CASSLAEETQYF. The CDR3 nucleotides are TGTGCCAGCAGTTTGGCAGAAGAGACCCAGTACTTC.

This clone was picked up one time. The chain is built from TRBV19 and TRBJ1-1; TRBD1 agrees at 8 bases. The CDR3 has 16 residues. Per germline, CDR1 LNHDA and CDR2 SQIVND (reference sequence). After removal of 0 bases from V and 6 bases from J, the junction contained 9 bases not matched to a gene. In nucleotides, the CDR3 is TGTGCCAGTAGTATAGATCGGGGACAGGTAAACGCTGAAGCTTTCTTT. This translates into CASSIDRGQVNAEAFF.

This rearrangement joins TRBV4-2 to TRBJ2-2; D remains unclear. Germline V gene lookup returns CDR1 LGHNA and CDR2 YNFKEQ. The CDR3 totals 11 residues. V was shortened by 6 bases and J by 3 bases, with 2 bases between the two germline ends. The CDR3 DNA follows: TGTGCCAGCAGAGACACCGGGGAGCTGTTTTTT. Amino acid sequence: CASRDTGELFF.

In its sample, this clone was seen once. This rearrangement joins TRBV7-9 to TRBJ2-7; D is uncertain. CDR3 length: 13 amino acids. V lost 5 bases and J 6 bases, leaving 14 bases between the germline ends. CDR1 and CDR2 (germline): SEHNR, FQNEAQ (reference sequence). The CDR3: CASSLDPVGEQYF. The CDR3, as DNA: TGTGCCAGCAGCCTGGACCCAGTGGGCGAGCAGTACTTC.

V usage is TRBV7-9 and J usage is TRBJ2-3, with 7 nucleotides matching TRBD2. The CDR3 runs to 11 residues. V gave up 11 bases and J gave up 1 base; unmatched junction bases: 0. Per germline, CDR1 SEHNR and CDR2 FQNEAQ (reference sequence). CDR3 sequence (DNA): TGTGCCGCGGGGGGCACAGATACGCAGTATTTT. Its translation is CAAGGTDTQYF.

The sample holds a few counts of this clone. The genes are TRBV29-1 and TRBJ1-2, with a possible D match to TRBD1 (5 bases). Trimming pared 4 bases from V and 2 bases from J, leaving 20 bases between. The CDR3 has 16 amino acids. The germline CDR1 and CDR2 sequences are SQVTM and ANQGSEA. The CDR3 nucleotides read TGCAGCGTTGGGGGGGAATCGGGTAAAGCGAACTATGGCTACACCTTC. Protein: CSVGGESGKANYGYTF.

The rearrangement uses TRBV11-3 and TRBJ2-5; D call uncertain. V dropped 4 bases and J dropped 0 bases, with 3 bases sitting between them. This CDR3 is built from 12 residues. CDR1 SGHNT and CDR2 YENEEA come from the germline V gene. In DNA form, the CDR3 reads TGTGCCAGCAGCTCGAACCAAGAGACCCAGTACTTC. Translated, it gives CASSSNQETQYF.

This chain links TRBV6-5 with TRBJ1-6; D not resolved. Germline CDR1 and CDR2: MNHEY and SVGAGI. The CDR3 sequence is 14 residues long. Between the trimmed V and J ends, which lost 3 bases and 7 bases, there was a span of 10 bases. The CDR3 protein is CASSYGVRNSPLHF. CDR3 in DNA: TGTGCCAGCAGTTATGGGGTGCGGAATTCACCCCTCCACTTT.

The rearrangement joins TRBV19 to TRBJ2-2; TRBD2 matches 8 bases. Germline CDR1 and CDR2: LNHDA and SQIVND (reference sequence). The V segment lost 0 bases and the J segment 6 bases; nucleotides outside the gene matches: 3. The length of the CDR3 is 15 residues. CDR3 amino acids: CASSIEGTRAGELFF. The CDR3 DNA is TGTGCCAGTAGTATAGAGGGGACTAGGGCCGGGGAGCTGTTTTTT.

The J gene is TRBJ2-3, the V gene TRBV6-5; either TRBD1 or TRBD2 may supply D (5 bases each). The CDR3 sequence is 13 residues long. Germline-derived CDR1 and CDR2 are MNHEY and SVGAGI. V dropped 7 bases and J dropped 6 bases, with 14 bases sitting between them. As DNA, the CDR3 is TGTGCCAGCACTAGCAGGGTCTGGGATACGCAGTATTTT. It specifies CASTSRVWDTQYF.

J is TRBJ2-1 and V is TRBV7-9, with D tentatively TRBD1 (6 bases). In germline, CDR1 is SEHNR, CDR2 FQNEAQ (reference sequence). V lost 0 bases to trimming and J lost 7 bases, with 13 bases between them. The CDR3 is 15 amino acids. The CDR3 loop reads CASSLAWAGVNEQFF. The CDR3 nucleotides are TGTGCCAGCAGCTTAGCATGGGCAGGGGTGAATGAGCAGTTCTTC.

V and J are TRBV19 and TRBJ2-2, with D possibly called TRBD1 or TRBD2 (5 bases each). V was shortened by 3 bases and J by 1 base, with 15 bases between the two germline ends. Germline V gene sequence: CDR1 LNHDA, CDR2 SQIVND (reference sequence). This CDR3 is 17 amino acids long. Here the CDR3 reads CASSIWDAAMNTGELFF. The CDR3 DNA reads TGTGCCAGTAGTATCTGGGACGCGGCCATGAACACCGGGGAGCTGTTTTTT.

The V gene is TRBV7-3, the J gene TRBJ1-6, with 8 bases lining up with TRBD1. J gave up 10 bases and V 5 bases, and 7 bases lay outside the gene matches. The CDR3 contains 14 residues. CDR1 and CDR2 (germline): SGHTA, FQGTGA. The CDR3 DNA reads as TGTGCCAGCAGCACCGGGACAGGAAACTCACCCCTCCACTTT. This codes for CASSTGTGNSPLHF.

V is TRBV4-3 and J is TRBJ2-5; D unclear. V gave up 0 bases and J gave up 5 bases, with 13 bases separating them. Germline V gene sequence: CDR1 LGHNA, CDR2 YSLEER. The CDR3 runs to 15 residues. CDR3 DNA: TGCGCCAGCAGCCAAGATAGGGCCGCTCGGGAGACCCAGTACTTC. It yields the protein CASSQDRAARETQYF.

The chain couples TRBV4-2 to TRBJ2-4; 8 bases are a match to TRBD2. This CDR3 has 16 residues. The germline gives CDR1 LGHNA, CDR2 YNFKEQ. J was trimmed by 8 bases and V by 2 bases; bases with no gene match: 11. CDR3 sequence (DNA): TGTGCCAGCAGCCAAAGGCTGGGACTAGAGTCTCACATTCAGTACTTC. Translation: CASSQRLGLESHIQYF.

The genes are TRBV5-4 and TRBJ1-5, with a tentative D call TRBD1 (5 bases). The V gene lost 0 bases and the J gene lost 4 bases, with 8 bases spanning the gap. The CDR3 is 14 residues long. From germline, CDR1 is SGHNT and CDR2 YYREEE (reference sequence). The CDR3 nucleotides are TGTGCCAGCAGCTTGGAGGGGCCGAATCAGCCCCAGCATTTT. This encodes CASSLEGPNQPQHF.

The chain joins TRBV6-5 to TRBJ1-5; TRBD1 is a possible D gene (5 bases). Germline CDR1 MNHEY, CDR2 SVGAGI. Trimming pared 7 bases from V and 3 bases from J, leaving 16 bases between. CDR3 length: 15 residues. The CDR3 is CASMGQGAANQPQHF. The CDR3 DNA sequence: TGTGCCAGCATGGGGCAAGGGGCGGCCAATCAGCCCCAGCATTTT.

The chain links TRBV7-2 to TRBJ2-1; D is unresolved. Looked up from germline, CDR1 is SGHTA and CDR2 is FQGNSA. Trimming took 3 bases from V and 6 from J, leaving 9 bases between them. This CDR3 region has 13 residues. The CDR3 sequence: CASSLHWGNEQFF. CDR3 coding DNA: TGTGCCAGCAGCTTGCATTGGGGCAATGAGCAGTTCTTC.

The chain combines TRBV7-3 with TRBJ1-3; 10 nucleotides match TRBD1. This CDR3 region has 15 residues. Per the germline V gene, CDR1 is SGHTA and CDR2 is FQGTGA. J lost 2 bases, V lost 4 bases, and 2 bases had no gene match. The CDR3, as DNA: TGTGCCAGCAGCTGGACAGGGGGGCCTGGAAACACCATATATTTT. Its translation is CASSWTGGPGNTIYF.